Following are 29 T cell receptor beta chains from one sample sequenced in a study of neoadjuvant anti-PD-1 for oral cavity cancer. Profiling relied on immunoSEQ multiplex PCR, and the TCRdb table lists in-frame clones only, not all of them. The sample has around 9,100 clones, roughly 67% seen once. Time point denoted: after neoadjuvant nivolumab, at surgical resection. The sample in question was PBMCs, obtained after nivolumab (anti-PD-1) treatment. The receptors were gathered from a person aged 40 to 85 with oral cavity squamous cell carcinoma.

The chain has TRBV5-1 and TRBJ2-2; D ambiguous. Germline-derived CDR1 and CDR2 are SGHRS and YFSETQ. V dropped 2 bases and J dropped 0 bases, with 17 bases sitting between them. This CDR3 spans 18 amino acids. The CDR3 reads CASSFSTYMGSNTGELFF. For the CDR3, the DNA is TGCGCCAGCAGCTTTAGCACTTACATGGGGTCGAACACCGGGGAGCTGTTTTTT.

This clone was seen a handful of times. J is TRBJ2-7 and V is TRBV28, with D tentatively TRBD1 (5 bases). From germline, CDR1 is MDHEN and CDR2 SYDVKM. The CDR3 is 16 amino acids. The ends were cut back, 2 bases at V and 0 bases at J, with 14 bases in the middle. CDR3 nucleotide sequence: TGTGCCAGCAGTTTACGTCTGGGGCTAAGCTCCTACGAGCAGTACTTC. Residues: CASSLRLGLSSYEQYF.

The chain has TRBV5-1 and TRBJ1-5, with 7 bases lining up with TRBD1. Unmatched junction bases numbered 4, after V lost 5 bases and J lost 5 bases. Per germline, CDR1 SGHRS and CDR2 YFSETQ. The CDR3 is 13 amino acids. The CDR3 loop reads CASSSDRDQPQHF. As DNA, the CDR3 is TGCGCCAGCAGTAGTGACAGGGATCAGCCCCAGCATTTT.

The sample holds a few counts of this clone. This chain links TRBV7-3 with TRBJ2-1, with TRBD2 identical over 7 bases. The V gene's germline CDR1 is SGHTA and CDR2 FQGTGA. The CDR3 totals 15 residues. Losses at the gene ends were 6 bases for V and 5 bases for J; bases not matched to a gene: 10. The DNA for the CDR3 is TGTGCCAGCAGGGAAAGCGGGACCCAAAACAATGAGCAGTTCTTC. Translation: CASRESGTQNNEQFF.

This CDR3 reads CASRGSNQPQHF. The CDR3 DNA reads TGCGCCAGCCGGGGGTCGAATCAGCCCCAGCATTTT. The J gene is TRBJ1-5, the V gene TRBV10-2, with D maybe TRBD1 (5 bases). Looked up from germline, CDR1 is WSHSY and CDR2 is SAAADI. V was cut by 8 bases and J by 4 bases, with 9 bases left in between. The CDR3 is made up of 12 amino acids.

The V call is TRBV2, the J call TRBJ1-5; D is uncertain. The length of the CDR3 is 16 residues. V shed 4 bases and J shed 2 bases, with 15 bases lying between them. The V gene's germline CDR1 is SNHLY and CDR2 FYNNEI. The CDR3 DNA follows: TGTGCCAGCAGTGGAGGGTGGGGAGGGCGCAATCAGCCCCAGCATTTT. Translating it yields CASSGGWGGRNQPQHF.

A few counts support this clone. V usage is TRBV25-1 and J usage is TRBJ1-2, with D unresolved. The CDR3 sequence is 15 residues long. In germline, CDR1 is MGHDK, CDR2 SYGVNS. V was shortened by 3 bases and J by 6 bases, with 17 bases between the two germline ends. CDR3 sequence reads: CASSDPKVGYDGYTF. The CDR3 coding sequence is TGTGCCAGCAGTGACCCCAAAGTGGGTTACGATGGCTACACCTTC.

This clone was observed a single time. V gene TRBV5-1 combines with J gene TRBJ2-3, with 8 bases matching TRBD2. The V gene's germline CDR1 is SGHRS and CDR2 YFSETQ. The V gene end was trimmed by 5 bases and the J gene end by 2 bases; junction bases not matched to a gene: 7. The CDR3 consists of 15 residues. The CDR3 DNA sequence: TGCGCCAGCAGGGGAGCGGGGGCCGTCACAGATACGCAGTATTTT. This gives the protein CASRGAGAVTDTQYF.

This clone occurred a few times. A junction end diverges from the germline sequence, so it may reflect a read error. This chain connects TRBV19 to TRBJ2-7, with no clear D. The CDR3 loop spans 14 amino acids. Germline V gene sequence: CDR1 LNHDA, CDR2 SQIVND (reference sequence). The CDR3, as DNA: TGTGCCAGTAGTGAGGCGAGTAGACCGTCTTCCTTGCACTTC. Its translation: CASSEASRPSSLHF.

J is TRBJ1-5 and V is TRBV10-3; 9 positions agree with TRBD1. CDR3 length equals 15 residues. With V trimmed by 0 bases and J by 10 bases, 7 bases remained unmatched. Germline loops: CDR1 ENHRY, CDR2 SYGVKD. The CDR3 sequence: CAISESGTGREPQHF. The CDR3 DNA reads as TGTGCCATCAGTGAGTCGGGGACAGGGCGTGAACCCCAGCATTTT.

The chain carries TRBV11-2 and TRBJ1-1; D remains unclear. Trimming took 4 bases from V and 6 from J, leaving 12 bases between them. Germline values: CDR1 SGHAT, CDR2 FQNNGV. This CDR3 is 13 amino acids long. CDR3 amino acids: CASSSKRGAEAFF. The CDR3 region has the DNA TGTGCCAGCAGCTCAAAACGAGGCGCTGAAGCTTTCTTT.

V gene TRBV7-9 combines with J gene TRBJ1-6; 8 bases align to TRBD1. The CDR3 totals 15 residues. The ends lost 5 bases at V and 8 bases at J; junction bases unmatched: 8. The germline CDR1 and CDR2 sequences are SEHNR and FQNEAQ (reference sequence). The CDR3 is CASSPQTGEYSPLHF. The CDR3 bases are TGTGCCAGCAGCCCCCAGACAGGGGAGTATTCACCCCTCCACTTT. Drawing the rest from reference TRBV7-9 and TRBJ1-6, the complete variable domain is DTGVSQNPRHKITKRGQNVTFRCDPISEHNRLYWYRQTLGQGPEFLTYFQNEAQLEKSRLLSDRFSAERPKGSFSTLEIQRTEQGDSAMYLCASSPQTGEYSPLHFGNGTRLTVT.

The chain has TRBV10-2 and TRBJ1-1; D unresolved. The CDR3 contains 13 residues. Trimming removed 6 bases at V and 4 bases at J, with 12 bases between. CDR1 and CDR2 from the germline V gene are WSHSY and SAAADI. CDR3 nucleotides: TGCGCCAGCAGAGAGCTATCCAGCACTGAAGCTTTCTTT. As protein: CASRELSSTEAFF.

This clone was seen only a few times. The chain uses TRBV29-1 and TRBJ1-5; maybe TRBD1 (5 bases). The germline V and J ends were trimmed by 6 bases and 11 bases, with 20 bases remaining between them. The CDR3 spans 13 residues. Germline CDR1 SQVTM, CDR2 ANQGSEA. CDR3 in amino acids: CSVGTPGSDAQHF. For the CDR3, the DNA is TGCAGCGTCGGGACTCCCGGTAGTGACGCCCAGCATTTT.

V and J are TRBV6-5 and TRBJ2-2; no clear D. V dropped 6 bases and J dropped 1 base, with 12 bases sitting between them. The V gene's germline CDR1 is MNHEY and CDR2 SVGAGI. The CDR3 consists of 15 residues. CDR3 coding DNA: TGTGCCAGCAGGTTAAGTCTGGGGAACACCGGGGAGCTGTTTTTT. Translating gives CASRLSLGNTGELFF.

V and J are TRBV19 and TRBJ2-7; 7 nucleotides match TRBD2. V lost 4 bases, J lost 3 bases, and 12 bases stayed unmatched. Germline V gene sequence: CDR1 LNHDA, CDR2 SQIVND (reference sequence). This CDR3 spans 16 amino acids. In nucleotides, the CDR3 is TGTGCCAGTAGTAGAGACCGGGGACCGGGGGGCTACGAGCAGTACTTC. The encoded protein is CASSRDRGPGGYEQYF.

The chain recombines TRBV9 with TRBJ2-2; no definite D call. The CDR3 length is 12 residues. Deletions cut 5 bases from V and 1 base from J, with 3 bases between. Germline CDR1 is SGDLS and CDR2 is YYNGEE. CDR3 protein: CASSLNTGELFF. The CDR3 DNA sequence: TGTGCCAGCAGTTTGAACACCGGGGAGCTGTTTTTT.

The gene calls are TRBV11-2 and TRBJ2-5; TRBD2 matches at 15 bases. V was clipped by 5 bases and J by 7 bases; unmatched bases: 11. Germline V gene lookup returns CDR1 SGHAT and CDR2 FQNNGV. The CDR3 contains 17 residues. The CDR3 DNA sequence: TGTGCCAGCAGCGTAAGGACTAGCGGGAGGGCCATCGGGACCCAGTACTTC. This gives the protein CASSVRTSGRAIGTQYF. Full variable domain (missing parts from reference TRBV11-2 and TRBJ2-5): EAGVAQSPRYKIIEKRQSVAFWCNPISGHATLYWYQQILGQGPKLLIQFQNNGVVDDSQLPKDRFSAERLKGVDSTLKIQPAKLEDSAVYLCASSVRTSGRAIGTQYFGPGTRLLVL.

This chain uses TRBV6-1 with TRBJ1-5, with no clear D. The germline V and J ends were trimmed by 4 bases and 0 bases, with 10 bases remaining between them. Germline assignment: CDR1 MNHNS and CDR2 SASEGT. This CDR3 spans 15 amino acids. In DNA form, the CDR3 reads TGTGCCAGCAGTGTGACGGACCTTAGCAATCAGCCCCAGCATTTT. This gives the protein CASSVTDLSNQPQHF.

This clone ranks as large. The chain is built from TRBV18 and TRBJ2-6; the D is unclear. Looked up from germline, CDR1 is KGHSH and CDR2 is LQKENI. The CDR3 is 12 residues long. V dropped 3 bases and J dropped 3 bases, with 0 bases sitting between them. The CDR3 spells CASSPGANVLTF. The CDR3, as DNA: TGTGCCAGCTCACCTGGGGCCAACGTCCTGACTTTC.

The CDR3: CASSYDGGEQFF. In DNA form, the CDR3 reads TGTGCCAGCAGTTACGATGGAGGAGAGCAGTTCTTC. The chain joins TRBV6-6 to TRBJ2-1; tentatively, D is TRBD2 (5 bases). Germline V gives CDR1 MNHNY, CDR2 SVGAGI (reference sequence). Trimming pared 2 bases from V and 10 bases from J, leaving 9 bases between. The CDR3 consists of 12 residues.

This chain connects TRBV29-1 to TRBJ1-2; a possible D gene is TRBD1 (6 bases). CDR1 is SQVTM, CDR2 ANQGSEA, per germline. Trimming removed 0 bases from V and 8 bases from J, with 25 bases in between. The CDR3 consists of 17 residues. CDR3 residues: CSVEDRRGGRGRRGYTF. In DNA, the CDR3 is TGCAGCGTTGAAGATCGACGTGGTGGCAGGGGAAGACGCGGCTACACCTTC. Using reference TRBV29-1 and TRBJ1-2 for the parts outside the CDR3, the full variable domain is SAVISQKPSRDICQRGTSLTIQCQVDSQVTMMFWYRQQPGQSLTLIATANQGSEATYESGFVIDKFPISRPNLTFSTLTVSNMSPEDSSIYLCSVEDRRGGRGRRGYTFGSGTRLTVV.

The J gene is TRBJ1-5, the V gene TRBV30; D not resolved. Trimming removed 0 bases from V and 1 base from J, with 16 bases in between. Germline V gene sequence: CDR1 GTSNPN, CDR2 SVGIG (reference sequence). This CDR3 comprises 17 residues. CDR3 in amino acids: CAWSVARGKGSNQPQHF. As DNA, the CDR3 is TGTGCCTGGAGTGTAGCTCGGGGAAAGGGAAGCAATCAGCCCCAGCATTTT.

V gene TRBV28 combines with J gene TRBJ1-3, with D possibly TRBD1 on 6 matching bases. V gave up 8 bases and J gave up 0 bases, with 8 bases separating them. The CDR3 totals 13 residues. Germline V gene sequence: CDR1 MDHEN, CDR2 SYDVKM. The CDR3 sequence: CASGGGSGNTIYF. CDR3 nucleotide sequence: TGTGCCAGCGGGGGCGGCTCTGGAAACACCATATATTTT.

The sample holds a few counts of this clone. This chain joins TRBV19 and TRBJ1-1; D unresolved. The germline gives CDR1 LNHDA, CDR2 SQIVND (reference sequence). The ends were cut back, 3 bases at V and 1 base at J, with 9 bases in the middle. The CDR3 consists of 14 residues. DNA of the CDR3: TGTGCCAGTAGTATGTGGACGGGGAACACTGAAGCTTTCTTT. This codes for CASSMWTGNTEAFF.

This sequence joins TRBV19 and TRBJ1-1, with D perhaps TRBD1 (5 bases). Trimming removed 8 bases from V and 5 bases from J, with 18 bases in between. The V gene's germline CDR1 is LNHDA and CDR2 SQIVND (reference sequence). The CDR3 is 14 residues long. The CDR3 sequence: CASGFGGKGTEAFF. In DNA form, the CDR3 reads TGTGCCAGTGGCTTTGGGGGGAAGGGAACTGAAGCTTTCTTT.

The rearrangement uses TRBV27 and TRBJ1-1; tentatively, D is TRBD1 (5 bases). The germline V gene has CDR1 MNHEY and CDR2 SMNVEV (reference sequence). Between the trimmed V and J ends, which lost 3 bases and 1 base, there was a span of 18 bases. The CDR3 covers 17 residues. CDR3: CASSFFAGGTKNTEAFF. The CDR3 DNA sequence: TGTGCCAGCAGTTTTTTTGCCGGGGGAACAAAGAACACTGAAGCTTTCTTT.

This sequence joins TRBV5-1 and TRBJ2-1; TRBD2 matches at 11 bases. The CDR3 is 16 amino acids. With V trimmed by 2 bases and J by 7 bases, 8 bases remained unmatched. Germline-derived CDR1 and CDR2 are SGHRS and YFSETQ. The chain's CDR3 is CASSLTSGSWGNEQFF. In DNA, the CDR3 is TGCGCCAGCAGCTTAACTAGCGGGAGCTGGGGAAATGAGCAGTTCTTC.

Turning to this clone: Mismatch with germline at one junction end may stem from a read error. V usage is TRBV6-1 and J usage is TRBJ1-2; D gene unclear. Germline V gives CDR1 MNHNS, CDR2 SASEGT. The CDR3 has 12 amino acids. Here the CDR3 DNA reads TGTGCCTGCAGAGCCCCTAACTATGGCTACACCTTC. It codes for CACRAPNYGYTF.